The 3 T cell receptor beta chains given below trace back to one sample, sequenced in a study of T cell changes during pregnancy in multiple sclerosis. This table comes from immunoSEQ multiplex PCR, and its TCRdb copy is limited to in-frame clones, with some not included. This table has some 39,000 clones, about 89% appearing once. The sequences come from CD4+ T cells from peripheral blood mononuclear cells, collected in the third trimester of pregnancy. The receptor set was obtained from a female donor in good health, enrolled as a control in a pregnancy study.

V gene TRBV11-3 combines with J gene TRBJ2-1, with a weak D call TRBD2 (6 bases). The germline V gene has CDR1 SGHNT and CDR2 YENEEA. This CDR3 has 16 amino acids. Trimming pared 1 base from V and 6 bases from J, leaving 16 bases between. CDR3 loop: CASSLGGTVLSNEQFF. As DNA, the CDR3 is TGTGCCAGCAGCTTAGGGGGGACTGTCCTAAGCAATGAGCAGTTCTTC. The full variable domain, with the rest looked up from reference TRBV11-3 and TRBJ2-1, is EAGVVQSPRYKIIEKKQPVAFWCNPISGHNTLYWYLQNLGQGPELLIRYENEEAVDDSQLPKDRFSAERLKGVDSTLKIQPAELGDSAVYLCASSLGGTVLSNEQFFGPGTRLTVL.

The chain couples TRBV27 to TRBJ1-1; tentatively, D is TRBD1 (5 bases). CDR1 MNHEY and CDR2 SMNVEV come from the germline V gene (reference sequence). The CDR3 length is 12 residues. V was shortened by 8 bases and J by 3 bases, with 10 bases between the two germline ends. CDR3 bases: TGTGCCAGCCAGGGATTATACACTGAAGCTTTCTTT. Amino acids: CASQGLYTEAFF.

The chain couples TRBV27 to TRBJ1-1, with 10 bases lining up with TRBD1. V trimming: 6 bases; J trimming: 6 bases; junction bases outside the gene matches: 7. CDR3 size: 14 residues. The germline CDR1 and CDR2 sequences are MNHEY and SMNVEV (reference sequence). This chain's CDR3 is CASRDRGLLSEAFF. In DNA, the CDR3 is TGTGCCAGCAGAGACAGGGGGCTCTTATCTGAAGCTTTCTTT.